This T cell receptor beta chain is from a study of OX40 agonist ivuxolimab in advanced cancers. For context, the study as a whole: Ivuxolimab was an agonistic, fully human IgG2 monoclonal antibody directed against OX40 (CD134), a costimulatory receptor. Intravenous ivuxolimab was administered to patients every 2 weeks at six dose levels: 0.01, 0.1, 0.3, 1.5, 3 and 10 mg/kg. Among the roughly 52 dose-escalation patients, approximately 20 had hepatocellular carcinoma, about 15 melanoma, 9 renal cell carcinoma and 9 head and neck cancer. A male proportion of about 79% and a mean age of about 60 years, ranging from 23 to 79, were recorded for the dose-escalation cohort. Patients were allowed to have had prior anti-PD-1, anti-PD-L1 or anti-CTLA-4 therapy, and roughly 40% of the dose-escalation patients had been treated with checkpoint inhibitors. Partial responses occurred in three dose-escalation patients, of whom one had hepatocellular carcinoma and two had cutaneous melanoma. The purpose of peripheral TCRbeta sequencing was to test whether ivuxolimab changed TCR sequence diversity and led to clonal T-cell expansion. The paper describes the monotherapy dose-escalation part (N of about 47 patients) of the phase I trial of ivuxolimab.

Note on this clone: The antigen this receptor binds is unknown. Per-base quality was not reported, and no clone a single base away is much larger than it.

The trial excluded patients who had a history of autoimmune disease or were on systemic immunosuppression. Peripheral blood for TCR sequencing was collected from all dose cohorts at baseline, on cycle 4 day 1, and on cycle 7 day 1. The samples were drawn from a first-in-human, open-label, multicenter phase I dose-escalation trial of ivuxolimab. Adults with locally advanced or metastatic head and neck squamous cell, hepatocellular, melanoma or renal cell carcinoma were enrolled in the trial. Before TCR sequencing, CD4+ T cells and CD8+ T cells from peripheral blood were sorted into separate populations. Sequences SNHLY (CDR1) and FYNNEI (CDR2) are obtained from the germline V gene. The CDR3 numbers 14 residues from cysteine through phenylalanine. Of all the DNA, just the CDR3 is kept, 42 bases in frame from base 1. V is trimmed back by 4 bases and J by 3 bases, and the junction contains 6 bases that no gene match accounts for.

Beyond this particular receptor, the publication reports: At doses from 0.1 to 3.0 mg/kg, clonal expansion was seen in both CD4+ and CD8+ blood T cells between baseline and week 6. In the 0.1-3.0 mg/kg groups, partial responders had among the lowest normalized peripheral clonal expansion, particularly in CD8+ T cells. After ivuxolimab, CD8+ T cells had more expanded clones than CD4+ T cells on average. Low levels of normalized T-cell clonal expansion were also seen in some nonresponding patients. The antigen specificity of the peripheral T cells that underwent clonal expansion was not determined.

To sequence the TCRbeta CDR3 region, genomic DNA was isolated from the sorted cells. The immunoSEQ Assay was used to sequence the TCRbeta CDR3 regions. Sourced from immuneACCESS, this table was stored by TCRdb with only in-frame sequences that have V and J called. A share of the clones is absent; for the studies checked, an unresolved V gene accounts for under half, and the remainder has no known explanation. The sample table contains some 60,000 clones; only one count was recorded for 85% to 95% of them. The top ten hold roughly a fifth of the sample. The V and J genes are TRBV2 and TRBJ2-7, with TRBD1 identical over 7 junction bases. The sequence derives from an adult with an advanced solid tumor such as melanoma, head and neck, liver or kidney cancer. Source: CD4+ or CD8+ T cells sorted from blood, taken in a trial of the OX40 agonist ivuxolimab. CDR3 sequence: CASSARQGHYEQYF. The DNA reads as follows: TGTGCCAGCAGTGCGCGACAGGGCCACTACGAGCAGTACTTC.